Following are 11 T cell receptor beta chains from one sample sequenced in a study of OX40 agonist ivuxolimab in advanced cancers. Libraries were prepared by immunoSEQ multiplex PCR; TCRdb keeps only in-frame clonotypes and omits some of them. The table lists approximately 94,000 clones, approximately 90% of them singletons. The sequenced sample was CD4+ or CD8+ T cells sorted from blood, obtained in a trial of the OX40 agonist ivuxolimab. The origin of the receptors is an adult with an advanced solid tumor such as melanoma, head and neck, liver or kidney cancer.

V and J are TRBV29-1 and TRBJ1-5, with a possible D match to TRBD1 (5 bases). CDR3 length: 14 amino acids. The ends were cut back, 7 bases at V and 1 base at J, with 14 bases in the middle. CDR1 is SQVTM, CDR2 ANQGSEA, per germline. In DNA, the CDR3 is TGCAGCGCCGTGGTGGGGGGGAGCAATCAGCCCCAGCATTTT. Translation gives CSAVVGGSNQPQHF.

Only one count was recorded for this clone. V usage is TRBV15 and J usage is TRBJ2-3; D gene unclear. Germline V gives CDR1 LNHNV, CDR2 YYDKDF (reference sequence). The V and J ends lost 0 bases and 3 bases respectively, with 13 bases between them. The CDR3 spans 16 residues. The CDR3 DNA reads TGTGCCACCAGCAGAGATCGGAATATTGCTACAGATACGCAGTATTTT. Protein product: CATSRDRNIATDTQYF.

V and J are TRBV18 and TRBJ1-1; no clear D. Germline CDR1 is KGHSH and CDR2 is LQKENI. Trimming left V 2 bases short and J 6 bases short, with 16 bases between. This CDR3 contains 15 residues. The CDR3 loop is CASSPAVGRGPEAFF. The CDR3, as DNA: TGTGCCAGCTCACCAGCGGTCGGGCGTGGGCCTGAAGCTTTCTTT.

The chain has TRBV5-1 and TRBJ2-1; 9 bases line up with TRBD1. The trim removed 0 bases at V and 6 bases at J, leaving 4 bases unmatched. Germline assignment: CDR1 SGHRS and CDR2 YFSETQ. The CDR3 contains 15 residues. For the CDR3, the DNA is TGCGCCAGCAGCTTGGGGACAGGGGATATCAATGAGCAGTTCTTC. Translated, it gives CASSLGTGDINEQFF.

The chain recombines TRBV11-2 with TRBJ2-3, with 10 bases matching TRBD1. This CDR3 region has 16 residues. J was trimmed by 4 bases and V by 1 base; bases with no gene match: 5. Germline V gene data show CDR1 as SGHAT and CDR2 as FQNNGV. CDR3 loop: CASSLGRDRGPDTQYF. The CDR3 DNA is TGTGCCAGCAGCTTAGGCCGGGACAGGGGCCCAGATACGCAGTATTTT.

This chain connects TRBV7-8 to TRBJ2-5, with D perhaps TRBD2 (6 bases). Trimming stripped 1 base from V and 5 bases from J, with 11 bases between. In germline, CDR1 is SGHVS, CDR2 FQNEAQ. The CDR3 loop spans 14 amino acids. CDR3 bases: TGTGCCAGCAGCTTAGACGCGGGACGGGAGACCCAGTACTTC. Encoded protein: CASSLDAGRETQYF.

V is TRBV7-3 and J is TRBJ2-5, with 7 bases identical to TRBD1. CDR1 is SGHTA and CDR2 is FQGTGA in the germline V gene. The CDR3 consists of 14 residues. Trimming took 4 bases from V and 0 from J; bases not matched to a gene: 2. The CDR3 region has the DNA TGTGCCAGCAGCTATACAGGGGACCAAGAGACCCAGTACTTC. Translating it yields CASSYTGDQETQYF.

The chain employs TRBV29-1 and TRBJ2-1, with D perhaps matching TRBD1 or TRBD2 (5 bases each). This CDR3 region has 12 residues. The ends were cut back, 4 bases at V and 4 bases at J, with 8 bases in the middle. Germline V CDR1 and CDR2: SQVTM, ANQGSEA. The CDR3 sequence: CSVGDAYNEQFF. For the CDR3, the DNA is TGCAGCGTTGGGGACGCTTACAATGAGCAGTTCTTC.

The gene calls are TRBV19 and TRBJ2-3, with a weak D call TRBD2 (6 bases). V lost 1 base, J lost 6 bases, and 8 bases lay in between. Germline lookup yields CDR1 LNHDA and CDR2 SQIVND (reference sequence). The CDR3 runs to 13 residues. This CDR3 reads CASSIGRGDTQYF. The CDR3 DNA reads as TGTGCCAGTAGTATAGGCCGGGGGGATACGCAGTATTTT.

V gene TRBV7-2 combines with J gene TRBJ2-7; D perhaps matches TRBD1 (7 bases). Germline V gene sequence: CDR1 SGHTA, CDR2 FQGNSA. CDR3 size: 14 residues. Trimming shortened V by 6 bases and J by 2 bases, and 14 bases separated the two germline ends. The CDR3, as DNA: TGTGCCAGCAGTCCGCAGGGGGGCCCCTACGAGCAGTACTTC. It encodes CASSPQGGPYEQYF. Looking up the rest from reference TRBV7-2 and TRBJ2-7 gives the full variable domain: GAGVSQSPSNKVTEKGKDVELRCDPISGHTALYWYRQSLGQGLEFLIYFQGNSAPDKSGLPSDRFSAERTGGSVSTLTIQRTQQEDSAVYLCASSPQGGPYEQYFGPGTRLTVT.

The J gene is TRBJ2-3, the V gene TRBV7-2; 8 nucleotides align to TRBD2. Trimming at V came to 8 bases and at J to 2 bases, leaving 3 bases not matched to a gene. CDR3 length: 13 residues. CDR1 is SGHTA, CDR2 FQGNSA, per germline. The CDR3 loop reads CASLAGPTDTQYF. CDR3 coding DNA: TGTGCCAGCTTAGCGGGACCCACAGATACGCAGTATTTT.